What follows are 7 T cell receptor beta chains derived from one specimen sequenced in a study of blood T cell repertoires in COVID-19. The data were produced by immunoSEQ multiplex PCR, yet TCRdb's version contains in-frame clones alone and is incomplete. The sample lists around 300,000 clones; roughly 90% were seen once. The material sequenced was PBMCs or T cells enriched from blood (not recorded which). The source is a woman aged 60 to 75 who had recovered from COVID-19.

The CDR3 DNA sequence: TGTGCCAGCGGCGGGCAGGACACTGAAGCTTTCTTT. Translating it yields CASGGQDTEAFF. This chain connects TRBV9 to TRBJ1-1; D is undetermined. The CDR3 consists of 12 residues. Trimming shortened V by 7 bases and J by 3 bases, and 10 bases separated the two germline ends. Germline lookup yields CDR1 SGDLS and CDR2 YYNGEE.

The V call is TRBV28, the J call TRBJ1-5, with a weak D call TRBD1 (6 bases). Trimming cost V 4 bases and J 0 bases, with 22 bases left between them. The CDR3 spans 19 residues. Germline V gives CDR1 MDHEN, CDR2 SYDVKM. In nucleotides, the CDR3 is TGTGCCAGCAGTTCCCGGACAGCAGAAGAAAGGTATAGCAATCAGCCCCAGCATTTT. It specifies CASSSRTAEERYSNQPQHF.

The chain recombines TRBV12-3 or TRBV12-4 with TRBJ1-6; a possible D gene is TRBD1 (6 bases). The V end lost 2 bases, the J end lost 10 bases, and 9 bases lay between the germline ends. The CDR3 length is 13 residues. CDR3 protein: CASSLNRDSPLHF. The CDR3 nucleotides are TGTGCCAGCAGTTTAAACAGGGACTCACCCCTCCACTTT.

This rearrangement joins TRBV28 to TRBJ2-1; 12 bases map to TRBD2. The germline V gene encodes CDR1 MDHEN and CDR2 SYDVKM. This CDR3 comprises 17 residues. Trimming removed 6 bases from V and 3 bases from J; junction bases left unmatched: 9. DNA for the CDR3: TGTGCCAGCAGCGCCTGGGGACTAGCGGGTTTCTACAATGAGCAGTTCTTC. Amino acid sequence: CASSAWGLAGFYNEQFF.

The genes are TRBV5-4 and TRBJ1-2; D uncertain. Germline CDR1 and CDR2: SGHNT and YYREEE (reference sequence). The CDR3 contains 14 residues. Trimming shortened V by 2 bases and J by 8 bases, and 16 bases separated the two germline ends. Here the CDR3 DNA reads TGTGCCAGCAGCTTAGGAACAGTCTCCTCCGGCTACACCTTC. Its protein is CASSLGTVSSGYTF.

The genes are TRBV6-6 and TRBJ2-2; D might be TRBD1 (5 bases). Trimming cost V 5 bases and J 1 base, with 11 bases left between them. Germline CDR1 and CDR2: MNHNY and SVGAGI (reference sequence). This CDR3 region has 15 residues. DNA for the CDR3: TGTGCCAGCAGTAAACAAACAGGGAACACCGGGGAGCTGTTTTTT. Translated: CASSKQTGNTGELFF.

V gene TRBV5-1 combines with J gene TRBJ2-7, with 15 bases identical to TRBD2. Germline V gives CDR1 SGHRS, CDR2 YFSETQ. V was pared by 3 bases and J by 3 bases, with 4 bases of the junction left unmatched. This CDR3 is built from 16 residues. The CDR3 sequence: CASSSGTSGGFYEQYF. The CDR3 nucleotides are TGCGCCAGCAGCTCCGGGACTAGCGGGGGGTTCTACGAGCAGTACTTC.